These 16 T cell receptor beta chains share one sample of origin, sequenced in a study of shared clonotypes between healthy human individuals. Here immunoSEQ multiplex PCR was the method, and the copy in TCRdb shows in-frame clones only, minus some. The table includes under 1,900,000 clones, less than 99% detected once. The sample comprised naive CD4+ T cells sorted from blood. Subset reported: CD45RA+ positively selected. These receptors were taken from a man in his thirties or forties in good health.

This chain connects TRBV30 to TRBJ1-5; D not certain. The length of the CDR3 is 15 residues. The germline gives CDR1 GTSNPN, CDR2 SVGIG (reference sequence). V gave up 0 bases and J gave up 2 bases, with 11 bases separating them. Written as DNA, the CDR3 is TGTGCCTGGAGTGTACGAGGGAAGGGCAATCAGCCCCAGCATTTT. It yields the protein CAWSVRGKGNQPQHF.

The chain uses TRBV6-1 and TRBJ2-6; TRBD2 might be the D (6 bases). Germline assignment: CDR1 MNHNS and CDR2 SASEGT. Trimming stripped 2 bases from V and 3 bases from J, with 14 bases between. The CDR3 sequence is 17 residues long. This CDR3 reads CASSENGSGVGANVLTF. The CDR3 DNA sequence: TGTGCCAGCAGTGAAAACGGTTCGGGGGTTGGGGCCAACGTCCTGACTTTC.

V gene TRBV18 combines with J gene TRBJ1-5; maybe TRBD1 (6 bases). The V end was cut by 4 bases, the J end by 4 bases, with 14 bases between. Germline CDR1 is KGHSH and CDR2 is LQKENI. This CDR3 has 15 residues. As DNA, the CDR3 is TGTGCCAGCTCACGAGCGGGACAAGGGAATCAGCCCCAGCATTTT. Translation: CASSRAGQGNQPQHF.

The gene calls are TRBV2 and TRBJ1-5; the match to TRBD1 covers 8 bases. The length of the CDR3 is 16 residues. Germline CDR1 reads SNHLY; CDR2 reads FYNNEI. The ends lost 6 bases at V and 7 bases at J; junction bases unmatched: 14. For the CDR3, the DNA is TGTGCCAGCAGAGCAATAAGTCAGGGGGCTGAGCAGCCCCAGCATTTT. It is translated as CASRAISQGAEQPQHF.

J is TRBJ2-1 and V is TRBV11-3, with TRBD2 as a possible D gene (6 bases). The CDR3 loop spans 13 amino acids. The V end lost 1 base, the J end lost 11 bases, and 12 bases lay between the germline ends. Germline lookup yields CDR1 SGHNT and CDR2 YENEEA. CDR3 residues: CASSLGDSTKQFF. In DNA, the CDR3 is TGTGCCAGCAGCTTAGGGGACTCTACAAAGCAGTTCTTC.

This chain's CDR3 is CASSFRGDSSNQPQHF. As DNA, the CDR3 is TGTGCCAGCAGCTTCCGCGGGGATTCTAGCAATCAGCCCCAGCATTTT. The V gene is TRBV5-6, the J gene TRBJ1-5; no definite D call. Trimming took 2 bases from V and 0 from J, leaving 12 bases between them. The CDR3 extends over 16 amino acids. Germline CDR1 reads SGHDT; CDR2 reads YYEEEE.

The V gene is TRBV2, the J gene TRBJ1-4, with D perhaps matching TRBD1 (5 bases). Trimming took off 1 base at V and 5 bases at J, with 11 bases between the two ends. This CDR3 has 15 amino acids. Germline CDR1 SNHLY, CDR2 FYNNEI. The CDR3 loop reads CASSEEGALNEKLFF. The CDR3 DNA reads TGTGCCAGCAGTGAAGAAGGGGCTCTGAATGAAAAACTGTTTTTT.

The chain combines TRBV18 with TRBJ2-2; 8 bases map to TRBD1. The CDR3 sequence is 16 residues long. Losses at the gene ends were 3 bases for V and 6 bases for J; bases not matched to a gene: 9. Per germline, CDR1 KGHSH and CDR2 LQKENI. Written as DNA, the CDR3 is TGTGCCAGCTCACCGTTCGACAGGGGAGTCGCCGGGGAGCTGTTTTTT. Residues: CASSPFDRGVAGELFF.

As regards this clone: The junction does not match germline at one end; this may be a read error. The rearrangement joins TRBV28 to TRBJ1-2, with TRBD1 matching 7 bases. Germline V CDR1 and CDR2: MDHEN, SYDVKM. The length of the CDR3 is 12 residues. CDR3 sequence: CVSSRQGDGYTF. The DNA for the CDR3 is TGTGTCAGCAGTCGACAGGGTGATGGCTACACCTTC.

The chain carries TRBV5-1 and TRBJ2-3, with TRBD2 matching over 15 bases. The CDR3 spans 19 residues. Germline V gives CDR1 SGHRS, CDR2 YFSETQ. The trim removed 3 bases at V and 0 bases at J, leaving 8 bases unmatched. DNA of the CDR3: TGCGCCAGCAGCTCGGGACTAGCGGGAGGATCGCCTAGCACAGATACGCAGTATTTT. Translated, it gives CASSSGLAGGSPSTDTQYF.

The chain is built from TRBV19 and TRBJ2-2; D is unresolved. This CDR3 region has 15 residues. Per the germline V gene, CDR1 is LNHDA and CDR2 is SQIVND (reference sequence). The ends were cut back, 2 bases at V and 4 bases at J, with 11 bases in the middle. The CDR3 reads CASSISGSSTGELFF. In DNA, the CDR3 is TGTGCCAGTAGTATATCGGGTAGCTCCACCGGGGAGCTGTTTTTT.

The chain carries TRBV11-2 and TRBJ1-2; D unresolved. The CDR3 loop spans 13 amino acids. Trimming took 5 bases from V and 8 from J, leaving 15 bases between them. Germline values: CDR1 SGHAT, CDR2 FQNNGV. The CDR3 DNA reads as TGTGCCAGCAGCCCTGGTCTGTGGGAAGGCTACACCTTC. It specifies CASSPGLWEGYTF.

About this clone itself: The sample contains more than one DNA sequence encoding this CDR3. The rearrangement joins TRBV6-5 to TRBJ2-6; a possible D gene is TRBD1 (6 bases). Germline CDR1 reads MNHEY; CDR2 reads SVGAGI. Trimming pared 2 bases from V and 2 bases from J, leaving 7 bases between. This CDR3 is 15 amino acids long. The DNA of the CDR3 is TGTGCCAGCAGTTACGCAGGGGCTGGGGCCAACGTCCTGACTTTC. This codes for CASSYAGAGANVLTF.

The CDR3 region is CASSLGGPFSYEQYF. DNA of the CDR3: TGTGCCAGCAGCTTGGGAGGGCCCTTCTCCTACGAGCAGTACTTC. The gene calls are TRBV5-4 and TRBJ2-7, with D perhaps TRBD2 (5 bases). Germline CDR1 is SGHNT and CDR2 is YYREEE (reference sequence). V dropped 0 bases and J dropped 0 bases, with 10 bases sitting between them. CDR3 length: 15 residues.

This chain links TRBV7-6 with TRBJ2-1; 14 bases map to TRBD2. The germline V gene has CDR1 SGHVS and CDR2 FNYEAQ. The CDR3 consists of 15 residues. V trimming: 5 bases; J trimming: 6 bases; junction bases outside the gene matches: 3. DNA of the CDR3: TGTGCCAGCAGCAAGACTAGCGGGAGGGTCAATGAGCAGTTCTTC. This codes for CASSKTSGRVNEQFF.

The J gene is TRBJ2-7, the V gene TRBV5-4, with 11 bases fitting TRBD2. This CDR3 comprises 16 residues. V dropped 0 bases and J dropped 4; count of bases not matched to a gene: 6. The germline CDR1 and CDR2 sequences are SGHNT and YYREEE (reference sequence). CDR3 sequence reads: CASSLGGLAGGYEQYF. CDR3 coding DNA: TGTGCCAGCAGCTTGGGTGGGCTAGCGGGAGGATACGAGCAGTACTTC.